Detailed here is one TCR beta chain. Its specificity is unknown. This sample is drawn from a study of cytomegalovirus exposure and HLA in healthy donors. Primers: 60 Vbeta forward and 13 Jbeta reverse. Clones were sequenced by immunoSEQ multiplex PCR, and TCRdb holds only the in-frame ones, with some missing. The repertoire consists of about 160,000 clones, with roughly 76% occurring once and the leading ten covering under 15%. Trimming removed 6 bases at V and 1 base at J, with 10 bases between. The CDR3 is made up of 13 amino acids. From germline, CDR1 is ENHRY and CDR2 SYGVKD. Study-wide points: Presence/absence analysis assumed near-uniform sequencing depth across donors. For TCR beta chains, V- and J-gene trimming was later linked to a missense DCLRE1C variant.

The TCR was taken from a woman aged 50 to 65 in good health and CMV-seronegative. This chain links TRBV10-3 with TRBJ2-7, with D perhaps TRBD1 (6 bases). Sequencing was carried out using PBMCs. CDR3 bases: TGTGCCATCAGCCGGACAGAATCCTACGAGCAGTACTTC. Translating it yields CAISRTESYEQYF.